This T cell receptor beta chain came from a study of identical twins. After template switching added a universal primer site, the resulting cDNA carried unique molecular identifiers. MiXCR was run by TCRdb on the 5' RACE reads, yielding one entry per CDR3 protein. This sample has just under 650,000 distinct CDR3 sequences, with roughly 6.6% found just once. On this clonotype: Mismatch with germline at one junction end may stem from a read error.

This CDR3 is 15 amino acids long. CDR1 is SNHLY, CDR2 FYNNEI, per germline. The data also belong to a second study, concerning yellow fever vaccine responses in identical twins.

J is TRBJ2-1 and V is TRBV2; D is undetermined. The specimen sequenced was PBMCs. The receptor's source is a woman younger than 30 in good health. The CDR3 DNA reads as TGTGCCAGCAGTGAAAATTTTGGTTCCTACAATGAGCGGTTCTTC. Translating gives CASSENFGSYNERFF.